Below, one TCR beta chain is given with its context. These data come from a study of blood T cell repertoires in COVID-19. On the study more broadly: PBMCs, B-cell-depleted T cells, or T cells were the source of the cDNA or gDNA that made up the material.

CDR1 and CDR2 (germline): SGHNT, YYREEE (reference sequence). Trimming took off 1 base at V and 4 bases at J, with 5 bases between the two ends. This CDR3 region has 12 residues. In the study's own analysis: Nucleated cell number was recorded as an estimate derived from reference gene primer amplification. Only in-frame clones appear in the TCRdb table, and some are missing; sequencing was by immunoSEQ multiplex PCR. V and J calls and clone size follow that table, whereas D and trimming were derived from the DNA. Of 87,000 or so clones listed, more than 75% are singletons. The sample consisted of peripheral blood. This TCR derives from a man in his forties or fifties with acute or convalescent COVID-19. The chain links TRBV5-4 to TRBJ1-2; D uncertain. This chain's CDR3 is CASSLNSYGYTF. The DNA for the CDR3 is TGTGCCAGCAGCTTGAACAGCTATGGCTACACCTTC.